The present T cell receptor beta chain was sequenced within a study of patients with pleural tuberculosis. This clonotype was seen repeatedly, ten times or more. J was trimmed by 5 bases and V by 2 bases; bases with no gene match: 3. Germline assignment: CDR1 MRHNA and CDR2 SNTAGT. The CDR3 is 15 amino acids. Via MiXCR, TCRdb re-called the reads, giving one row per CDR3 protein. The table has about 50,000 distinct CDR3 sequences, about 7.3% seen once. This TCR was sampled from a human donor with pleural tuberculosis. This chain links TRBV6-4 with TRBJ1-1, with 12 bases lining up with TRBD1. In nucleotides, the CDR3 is TGTGCCAGCAGTGACCGGGACAGGGGGCGAACTGAAGCTTTCTTT. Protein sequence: CASSDRDRGRTEAFF.